This T cell receptor (beta chain) was sequenced in a study of CD8 T cells in ankylosing spondylitis. This CDR3 comprises 14 residues. Per the germline V gene, CDR1 is SGHTA and CDR2 is FQGNSA. The germline V and J ends were trimmed by 8 bases and 0 bases, with 14 bases remaining between them. Using quantitative 5'-RACE with molecular barcodes, the authors made TCR beta libraries. TCRdb redid the calling of the 5' RACE reads with MiXCR, one entry per CDR3 protein. The profile covers about 120,000 distinct CDR3 sequences, with roughly 13% appearing a single time and about 2.7% taken by the ten largest. Study-wide points: Within peripheral blood, clones linked to disease were CD8+ and relatively rare. Matched synovial fluid from ankylosing spondylitis patients was reported to be enriched for disease-linked clones. Characteristic, it appeared, of ankylosing spondylitis blood was a TCR beta motif of roughly 8 highly homologous variants.

A note on this clonotype: Its antigen remains unidentified.

The sequencing input was blood, either unsorted or a sorted T cell fraction (not recorded which). This rearrangement joins TRBV7-2 to TRBJ2-7; tentative D call: TRBD1 (5 bases). The receptor was derived from a female donor with ankylosing spondylitis or in good health (not recorded which). CDR3 bases: TGTGCCAGCCGTAAGGACACCAGCTCCTACGAGCAGTACTTC. This sequence encodes CASRKDTSSYEQYF. Supplemented by reference TRBV7-2 and TRBJ2-7, the full variable domain reads GAGVSQSPSNKVTEKGKDVELRCDPISGHTALYWYRQSLGQGLEFLIYFQGNSAPDKSGLPSDRFSAERTGGSVSTLTIQRTQQEDSAVYLCASRKDTSSYEQYFGPGTRLTVT.